The clone carrying this TCR beta chain was recorded only once. Its cognate antigen is unknown. The source of the sample is a study of T cell clones after liver transplantation. Study-wide results and limits: Compared with third party-reactive sequences, donor-reactive ones declined more, independent of withdrawal success. The donor-reactive repertoire was only partly measurable in two subjects, lacking donor cells. Post-transplant time points were not standardized, so conclusions are preliminary.

The data were produced by immunoSEQ multiplex PCR, yet TCRdb's version contains in-frame clones alone and is incomplete. This sample has 95,000 to 130,000 clones; just over 90% occur once, and the top ten carry about 0.8%. The CDR3 is 16 amino acids. V lost 3 bases, J lost 0 bases, and 9 bases lay in between. The germline V gene encodes CDR1 MDHEN and CDR2 SYDVKM. The J gene is TRBJ2-6, the V gene TRBV28; D call uncertain. This sequence originates from a human patient who received a liver transplant. The graft donor may have contributed some T cells. The specimen comprised CD4+ T cells from blood, sampled 12 months after liver transplant. The CDR3 reads CASSLAWGSGANVLTF. The CDR3 DNA reads as TGTGCCAGCAGTTTGGCTTGGGGCTCTGGGGCCAACGTCCTGACTTTC. The variable domain in full, completed from reference TRBV28 and TRBJ2-6, reads DVKVTQSSRYLVKRTGEKVFLECVQDMDHENMFWYRQDPGLGLRLIYFSYDVKMKEKGDIPEGYSVSREKKERFSLILESASTNQTSMYLCASSLAWGSGANVLTFGAGSRLTVL.